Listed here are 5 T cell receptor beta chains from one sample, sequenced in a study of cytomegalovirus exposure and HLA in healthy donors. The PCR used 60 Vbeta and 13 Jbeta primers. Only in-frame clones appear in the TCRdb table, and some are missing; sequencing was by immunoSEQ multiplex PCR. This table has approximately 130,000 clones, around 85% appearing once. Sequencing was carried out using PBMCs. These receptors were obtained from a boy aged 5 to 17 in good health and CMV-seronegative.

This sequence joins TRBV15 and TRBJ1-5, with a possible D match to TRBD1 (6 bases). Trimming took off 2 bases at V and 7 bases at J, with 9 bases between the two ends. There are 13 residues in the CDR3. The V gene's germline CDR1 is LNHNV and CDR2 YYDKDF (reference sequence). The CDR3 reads CATSRQQGQPQHF. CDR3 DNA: TGTGCCACCAGCAGACAACAGGGACAGCCCCAGCATTTT.

The CDR3 region is CASISRDREDRTEAFF. DNA of the CDR3: TGTGCCAGCATCAGCCGGGACAGGGAGGATCGGACTGAAGCTTTCTTT. This chain connects TRBV7-3 to TRBJ1-1; TRBD1 matches 9 bases. The CDR3 sequence is 16 residues long. The V gene's germline CDR1 is SGHTA and CDR2 FQGTGA. V lost 7 bases and J lost 5; bases outside the gene matches: 14. The complete variable domain, with remaining parts taken from reference TRBV7-3 and TRBJ1-1, reads GAGVSQTPSNKVTEKGKYVELRCDPISGHTALYWYRQSLGQGPEFLIYFQGTGAADDSGLPNDRFFAVRPEGSVSTLKIQRTERGDSAVYLCASISRDREDRTEAFFGQGTRLTVV.

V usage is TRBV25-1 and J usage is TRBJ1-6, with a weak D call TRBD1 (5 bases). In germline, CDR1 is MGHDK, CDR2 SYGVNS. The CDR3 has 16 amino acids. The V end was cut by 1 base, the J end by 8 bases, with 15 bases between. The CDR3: CASSESGIGFDSPLHF. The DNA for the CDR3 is TGTGCCAGCAGTGAATCAGGGATAGGTTTTGATTCACCCCTCCACTTT.

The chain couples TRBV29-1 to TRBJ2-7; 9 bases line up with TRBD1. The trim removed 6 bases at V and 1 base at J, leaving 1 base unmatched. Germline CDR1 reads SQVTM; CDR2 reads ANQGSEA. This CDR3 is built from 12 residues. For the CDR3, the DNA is TGCAGCGTGGGGACAGGGTCCTACGAGCAGTACTTC. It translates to CSVGTGSYEQYF.

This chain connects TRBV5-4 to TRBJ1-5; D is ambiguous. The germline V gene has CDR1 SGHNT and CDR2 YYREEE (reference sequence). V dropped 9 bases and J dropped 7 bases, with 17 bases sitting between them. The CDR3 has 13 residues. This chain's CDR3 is CATQLGRRQPQHF. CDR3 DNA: TGTGCCACCCAGCTTGGGAGGAGGCAGCCCCAGCATTTT.